These 27 T cell receptor beta chains share one sample of origin, sequenced in a study of CD8 T cells in ankylosing spondylitis. TCRdb independently ran MiXCR on the 5' RACE reads; one entry per CDR3 protein. The sample contains about 150,000 distinct CDR3 sequences, around 42% of which appear only once. The sequencing sample was made of synovial fluid, either unsorted or a sorted T cell fraction (not recorded which). The receptors stem from a male donor with ankylosing spondylitis.

This clonotype was counted a few times. The V call is TRBV5-5, the J call TRBJ1-1; D remains ambiguous. Trimming took 0 bases from V and 0 from J, leaving 9 bases between them. Germline V lookup: CDR1 SGHKS, CDR2 YYEKEE (reference sequence). The CDR3 has 15 amino acids. DNA for the CDR3: TGTGCCAGCAGCTTGGCTTTAGGCCTGAACACTGAAGCTTTCTTT. Its protein product is CASSLALGLNTEAFF.

The chain combines TRBV30 with TRBJ2-5; TRBD1 might be the D (5 bases). Germline-derived CDR1 and CDR2 are GTSNPN and SVGIG (reference sequence). CDR3 length equals 14 residues. V was cut by 1 base and J by 4 bases, with 13 bases left in between. As DNA, the CDR3 is TGTGCCTGGAGTGCAAGGGGTGATGGAGAGACCCAGTACTTC. Translating it yields CAWSARGDGETQYF.

This clonotype was counted many times. The genes are TRBV4-1 and TRBJ2-1; no reliable D call. The V gene's germline CDR1 is MGHRA and CDR2 YSYEKL. This CDR3 has 14 residues. The germline V and J ends were trimmed by 0 bases and 9 bases, with 12 bases remaining between them. The CDR3: CASSQEGTPGEQFF. In nucleotides, the CDR3 is TGCGCCAGCAGCCAAGAGGGTACTCCGGGTGAGCAGTTCTTC.

The chain couples TRBV5-6 to TRBJ2-3, with a weak D call TRBD2 (6 bases). Germline loops: CDR1 SGHDT, CDR2 YYEEEE. CDR3 size: 15 residues. Trimming left V 2 bases short and J 2 bases short, with 12 bases between. The CDR3 DNA reads as TGTGCCAGCAGCTTATTCCGGGAGAACACAGATACGCAGTATTTT. As protein: CASSLFRENTDTQYF.

The table lists this clonotype with many counts. This chain links TRBV6-2 or TRBV6-3 with TRBJ2-6; TRBD1 aligns across 7 bases. The CDR3 runs 15 residues. The germline gives CDR1 MNHEY, CDR2 SVGEGT. V trimming: 6 bases; J trimming: 3 bases; junction bases outside the gene matches: 5. Here the CDR3 DNA reads TGTGCCAGCAGCCCTCAGGGGGATGGGGCCAACGTCCTGACTTTC. Encoded protein: CASSPQGDGANVLTF.

J is TRBJ2-2 and V is TRBV6-1; 11 nucleotides match TRBD2. Germline loops: CDR1 MNHNS, CDR2 SASEGT. The CDR3 length is 18 residues. V shed 8 bases and J 5 bases; nucleotides not matched to a gene: 16. The CDR3 protein is CASAKIPIAGGLTGELFF. CDR3 nucleotides: TGTGCCAGCGCCAAAATCCCGATAGCGGGAGGGTTAACCGGGGAGCTGTTTTTT.

This clonotype has ten or more counts. The chain is built from TRBV20-1 and TRBJ2-1, with D possibly TRBD2 on 6 matching bases. The germline gives CDR1 DFQATT, CDR2 SNEGSKA (reference sequence). V was cut by 6 bases and J by 6 bases, with 15 bases left in between. The CDR3 sequence is 13 residues long. The CDR3 DNA reads as TGCAGTGCCACGACCCGGGACTTCAATGAGCAGTTCTTC. The encoded protein is CSATTRDFNEQFF.

The chain carries TRBV20-1 and TRBJ2-7; 9 nucleotides line up with TRBD1. The CDR3 runs to 15 residues. Germline CDR1 DFQATT, CDR2 SNEGSKA (reference sequence). V was clipped by 1 base and J by 3 bases; unmatched bases: 7. The CDR3 DNA follows: TGCAGTGCTAGAGGTCCGGGACAGGGTTTCTACGAGCAGTACTTC. This sequence encodes CSARGPGQGFYEQYF.

V usage is TRBV7-3 and J usage is TRBJ2-1; D not resolved. The CDR3 runs 13 residues. V was trimmed by 5 bases and J by 1 base, leaving 6 bases between them. CDR1 and CDR2 from the germline V gene are SGHTA and FQGTGA. The CDR3 is CASSPGSYNEQFF. CDR3 in DNA: TGTGCCAGCAGCCCTGGATCCTACAATGAGCAGTTCTTC.

The rearrangement links TRBV27 to TRBJ1-6, with no clear D. Germline V gives CDR1 MNHEY, CDR2 SMNVEV (reference sequence). The V end was cut by 8 bases, the J end by 9 bases, with 11 bases between. This CDR3 is 12 amino acids long. The CDR3 coding sequence is TGTGCCAGCCCCTCCCGAATTTCACCCCTCCACTTT. Amino acids: CASPSRISPLHF.

J is TRBJ1-5 and V is TRBV6-2 or TRBV6-3; unclear D gene. V lost 7 bases, J lost 4 bases, and 8 bases lay in between. The CDR3 runs to 12 residues. Germline values: CDR1 MNHEY, CDR2 SVGEGT. The CDR3 DNA reads TGTGCCAGCACCAAGGTTAATCAGCCCCAGCATTTT. Translating it yields CASTKVNQPQHF.

This chain links TRBV28 with TRBJ2-1; 8 nucleotides line up with TRBD2. CDR1 is MDHEN and CDR2 is SYDVKM in the germline V gene. Unmatched junction bases numbered 6, after V lost 2 bases and J lost 3 bases. The CDR3 sequence is 16 residues long. CDR3 nucleotide sequence: TGTGCCAGCAGTTTAAGGCGGGGGGTTCTCTACAATGAGCAGTTCTTC. Its translation is CASSLRRGVLYNEQFF.

V gene TRBV7-9 combines with J gene TRBJ2-7, with 11 bases lining up with TRBD2. After removal of 5 bases from V and 0 bases from J, the junction contained 6 bases not matched to a gene. Germline V gene sequence: CDR1 SEHNR, CDR2 FQNEAQ (reference sequence). The CDR3 contains 16 residues. The chain's CDR3 is CASSHSTSGDSYEQYF. CDR3 DNA sequence: TGTGCCAGCAGCCATTCGACTAGCGGGGACTCCTACGAGCAGTACTTC.

The chain uses TRBV4-1 and TRBJ2-2; 11 bases align to TRBD2. The CDR3 is 16 residues long. The V gene's germline CDR1 is MGHRA and CDR2 YSYEKL. Trimming removed 0 bases from V and 6 bases from J; junction bases left unmatched: 3. DNA of the CDR3: TGCGCCAGCAGCCAAGATAGGACTAGCGGGCCCGGGGAGCTGTTTTTT. Translation gives CASSQDRTSGPGELFF.

The gene calls are TRBV20-1 and TRBJ2-7, with D maybe TRBD1 (5 bases). Germline-derived CDR1 and CDR2 are DFQATT and SNEGSKA (reference sequence). The CDR3 contains 14 residues. The CDR3 here is CSPTQGPSPYEQYF. The CDR3 nucleotides read TGCAGCCCAACCCAGGGCCCTAGTCCCTACGAGCAGTACTTC.

The chain uses TRBV7-7 and TRBJ2-5; a possible D gene is TRBD2 (5 bases). The CDR3 length is 16 residues. Looked up from germline, CDR1 is SSHAT and CDR2 is FNYEAQ (reference sequence). Trimming pared 0 bases from V and 3 bases from J, leaving 14 bases between. As DNA, the CDR3 is TGTGCCAGCAGCTTAGCCGCCACCGGGAACAAAGAGACCCAGTACTTC. Its protein is CASSLAATGNKETQYF.

The chain joins TRBV7-9 to TRBJ2-1; the match to TRBD2 covers 9 bases. Trimming at V came to 8 bases and at J to 7 bases, leaving 6 bases not matched to a gene. CDR1 and CDR2 (germline): SEHNR, FQNEAQ (reference sequence). The CDR3 length is 13 residues. This chain's CDR3 is CASEGLAGNEQFF. The CDR3 DNA reads TGTGCCAGCGAGGGACTAGCAGGGAATGAGCAGTTCTTC.

This chain links TRBV27 with TRBJ2-1; maybe TRBD1 (6 bases). The V gene lost 5 bases and the J gene lost 3 bases, with 20 bases spanning the gap. This CDR3 is built from 17 residues. Germline CDR1 MNHEY, CDR2 SMNVEV (reference sequence). The CDR3 DNA sequence: TGTGCCAGCAGTCCGATCCCCGGACAGAACGGCTACAATGAGCAGTTCTTC. As protein: CASSPIPGQNGYNEQFF.

The chain uses TRBV28 and TRBJ2-1; 10 bases are a match to TRBD2. V gave up 3 bases and J gave up 8 bases; unmatched junction bases: 10. The CDR3 is 16 amino acids. Germline CDR1 MDHEN, CDR2 SYDVKM. This CDR3 is CASSFNSGRALDEQFF. In nucleotides, the CDR3 is TGTGCCAGCAGTTTTAACAGCGGGAGGGCCTTGGATGAGCAGTTCTTC.

This clonotype has just a few counts. Relative to the germline gene, one junction end is altered; a read error may explain this. This chain links TRBV5-1 with TRBJ2-7; no firm D call. The germline gives CDR1 SGHRS, CDR2 YFSETQ. This CDR3 has 12 amino acids. The CDR3 loop is CASSASSYEQYF. As DNA, the CDR3 is TGTGCCAGCAGCGCGAGCTCCTACGAGCAGTACTTC.

This chain joins TRBV28 and TRBJ2-3; no firm D call. This CDR3 region has 12 residues. CDR1 and CDR2 (germline): MDHEN, SYDVKM. Between the trimmed V and J ends, which lost 2 bases and 4 bases, there was a span of 4 bases. The CDR3 region has the DNA TGTGCCAGCAGTTTAGTCCCAGATACGCAGTATTTT. Its protein product is CASSLVPDTQYF.

The V call is TRBV29-1, the J call TRBJ1-2; D gene ambiguous. This CDR3 contains 13 residues. Germline loops: CDR1 SQVTM, CDR2 ANQGSEA. Trimming cost V 4 bases and J 3 bases, with 12 bases left between them. CDR3 protein: CSVVSGVDYGYTF. The CDR3 DNA is TGCAGCGTTGTGTCGGGAGTGGACTATGGCTACACCTTC. Full variable domain (missing parts from reference TRBV29-1 and TRBJ1-2): SAVISQKPSRDICQRGTSLTIQCQVDSQVTMMFWYRQQPGQSLTLIATANQGSEATYESGFVIDKFPISRPNLTFSTLTVSNMSPEDSSIYLCSVVSGVDYGYTFGSGTRLTVV.

The chain couples TRBV7-6 to TRBJ2-3; D possibly corresponds to TRBD1 (5 bases). V gave up 3 bases and J gave up 0 bases, with 10 bases separating them. The CDR3 sequence is 15 residues long. Per the germline V gene, CDR1 is SGHVS and CDR2 is FNYEAQ. In DNA, the CDR3 is TGTGCCAGCAGCTTTCGTCAGGGCAGCACAGATACGCAGTATTTT. This gives the protein CASSFRQGSTDTQYF.

V usage is TRBV28 and J usage is TRBJ2-3; unclear D gene. The CDR3 is 15 amino acids. V gave up 7 bases and J gave up 2 bases, with 16 bases separating them. The germline gives CDR1 MDHEN, CDR2 SYDVKM. The CDR3 reads CASKCTFASTDTQYF. The CDR3 region has the DNA TGTGCCAGCAAGTGTACCTTCGCCTCCACAGATACGCAGTATTTT.

The genes are TRBV12-3 or TRBV12-4 and TRBJ2-1; the match to TRBD1 covers 12 bases. The CDR3 runs to 15 residues. The ends lost 6 bases at V and 8 bases at J; junction bases unmatched: 8. This CDR3 reads CASSPGTGGGYEQFF. In DNA form, the CDR3 reads TGTGCCAGCAGCCCCGGGACAGGGGGCGGCTATGAGCAGTTCTTC.

At least ten counts were recorded for this clonotype. This sequence joins TRBV28 and TRBJ2-1; 8 bases fit TRBD2. The CDR3 contains 14 residues. V shed 4 bases and J 3 bases; nucleotides not matched to a gene: 2. Germline-derived CDR1 and CDR2 are MDHEN and SYDVKM. The CDR3 protein is CASSSGLDYNEQFF. In nucleotides, the CDR3 is TGTGCCAGCAGTTCGGGACTAGACTACAATGAGCAGTTCTTC.

This clonotype was counted many times. The chain joins TRBV7-4 to TRBJ1-2, with 9 bases identical to TRBD1. Per germline, CDR1 SGHVT and CDR2 SQSDAQ. V lost 4 bases to trimming and J lost 1 base; unmatched junction nucleotides: 7. The CDR3 has 16 residues. In DNA, the CDR3 is TGTGCCAGCAGCTGGGACAGGGTTAGAGTTAACTATGGCTACACCTTC. Amino acids: CASSWDRVRVNYGYTF.